The 27 T cell receptor beta chains listed next were all sequenced from one sample in a study of blood T cell repertoires in COVID-19. Using immunoSEQ multiplex PCR, the repertoire was profiled, and TCRdb retains in-frame clones only, with some absent. Here the sample spans about 270,000 clones, about 89% being singletons. Sequencing was performed on peripheral blood. Receptor source: a man aged 40-55 years with active or convalescent COVID-19.

This clone was recorded once. The chain couples TRBV12-3 or TRBV12-4 to TRBJ1-6; 7 bases match TRBD1. CDR3 length: 13 residues. Trimming cost V 3 bases and J 7 bases; bases outside gene matches: 0. The CDR3 DNA reads as TGTGCCAGCAGTTTGACAGGGAATTCACCCCTCCACTTT. Residues: CASSLTGNSPLHF.

This rearrangement joins TRBV18 to TRBJ2-4; 9 bases line up with TRBD1. Germline CDR1 reads KGHSH; CDR2 reads LQKENI. V lost 4 bases, J lost 1 base, and 2 bases stayed unmatched. The length of the CDR3 is 15 residues. In DNA, the CDR3 is TGTGCCAGCTCACAACAGGGGGCTGCCAAAAACATTCAGTACTTC. The encoded protein is CASSQQGAAKNIQYF.

The chain combines TRBV3-1 (or the pseudogene TRBV3-2) with TRBJ2-2, with D perhaps matching TRBD2 (6 bases). The germline V gene has CDR1 LGHDT and CDR2 YNNKEL (reference sequence). Trimming removed 4 bases from V and 5 bases from J, with 17 bases in between. CDR3 length: 16 amino acids. The DNA of the CDR3 is TGTGCCAGCAGCCGTATCGGGGGAGGTGGGACCGGGGAGCTGTTTTTT. It is translated as CASSRIGGGGTGELFF.

This rearrangement joins TRBV4-1 to TRBJ1-5; D not certain. Germline V gives CDR1 MGHRA, CDR2 YSYEKL. There are 13 residues in the CDR3. With 3 bases removed from V and 5 bases from J, the gap between germline ends came to 8 bases. The CDR3 loop reads CASSQGAHQPQHF. The CDR3 bases are TGCGCCAGCAGCCAGGGAGCCCATCAGCCCCAGCATTTT.

This rearrangement joins TRBV1 to TRBJ2-2; the DNA was not used to check the table's D call, TRBD2. TRBV1 is a recognized pseudogene. The CDR3 loop spans 14 amino acids. This chain's CDR3 is CTSSLGLDTGELFF. The CDR3 DNA is TGCACCAGCAGCCTTGGACTAGATACCGGGGAGCTGTTTTTT.

The chain carries TRBV3-1 (or the pseudogene TRBV3-2) and TRBJ2-7; TRBD2 matches 10 bases. Germline CDR1 reads LGHDT; CDR2 reads YNNKEL (reference sequence). CDR3 length equals 15 residues. The junction had 2 bases not matched to a gene; V was cut back by 0 bases and J by 3 bases. Here the CDR3 DNA reads TGTGCCAGCAGCCAAGACATAGCGGGGGGCTACGAGCAGTACTTC. It translates to CASSQDIAGGYEQYF.

This clone was seen only once. The V call is TRBV9, the J call TRBJ2-3; TRBD2 aligns across 11 bases. J was trimmed by 2 bases and V by 3 bases; bases with no gene match: 8. The CDR3 totals 17 residues. The germline V gene has CDR1 SGDLS and CDR2 YYNGEE. The CDR3 is CASSAQTSGTTTDTQYF. The CDR3, as DNA: TGTGCCAGCAGCGCGCAGACTAGCGGGACGACCACAGATACGCAGTATTTT.

V gene TRBV21-1 combines with J gene TRBJ2-6; the tabulated D call, TRBD1, remains unverified against the DNA. TRBV21-1 represents a pseudogene. The CDR3 contains 14 residues. The CDR3 sequence: CARTGRRGANVLTF. The CDR3 DNA sequence: TGTGCCAGGACAGGGCGGAGAGGGGCCAACGTCCTGACTTTC.

The chain couples TRBV30 to TRBJ1-4, with D perhaps matching TRBD1 (5 bases). The CDR3 totals 12 residues. The germline gives CDR1 GTSNPN, CDR2 SVGIG (reference sequence). V lost 5 bases, J lost 7 bases, and 11 bases lay in between. The CDR3 nucleotides read TGTGCCTGGTCCACCCAGGGTGAAAAACTGTTTTTT. Translated: CAWSTQGEKLFF. Full variable domain (outside the CDR3, taken from reference TRBV30 and TRBJ1-4): SQTIHQWPATLVQPVGSPLSLECTVEGTSNPNLYWYRQAAGRGLQLLFYSVGIGQISSEVPQNLSASRPQDRQFILSSKKLLLSDSGFYLCAWSTQGEKLFFGSGTQLSVL.

The rearrangement joins TRBV18 to TRBJ1-1; 7 bases line up with TRBD1. The CDR3 contains 15 residues. Germline V gene lookup returns CDR1 KGHSH and CDR2 LQKENI. With V trimmed by 5 bases and J by 0 bases, 6 bases remained unmatched. CDR3 nucleotide sequence: TGTGCCAGCTCAAACCAGGGACAGATGAACACTGAAGCTTTCTTT. It translates to CASSNQGQMNTEAFF.

CDR3 in amino acids: CASSKLAGGPNTGELFF. CDR3 nucleotide sequence: TGTGCCAGCAGCAAACTAGCGGGGGGCCCGAACACCGGGGAGCTGTTTTTT. This sequence joins TRBV7-3 and TRBJ2-2; 12 bases agree with TRBD2. Germline-derived CDR1 and CDR2 are SGHTA and FQGTGA. V gave up 5 bases and J gave up 0 bases; unmatched junction bases: 4. The CDR3 contains 17 residues.

V is TRBV28 and J is TRBJ1-1; D possibly corresponds to TRBD1 (5 bases). The CDR3 runs 13 residues. V lost 1 base and J lost 4, with 7 bases in between. Germline CDR1 and CDR2: MDHEN and SYDVKM. The CDR3 bases are TGTGCCAGCAGTTTATCAGGGCGCACTGAAGCTTTCTTT. Translating gives CASSLSGRTEAFF.

The count of this clone is one. The genes are TRBV27 and TRBJ1-1; 8 bases are shared with TRBD1. The J segment lost 1 base and the V segment lost 5 bases, leaving 9 bases of the junction unmatched. The CDR3 length is 16 residues. The germline gives CDR1 MNHEY, CDR2 SMNVEV (reference sequence). The CDR3 loop reads CASSPGQGNRNTEAFF. CDR3 DNA sequence: TGTGCCAGCAGTCCCGGACAGGGTAATCGGAACACTGAAGCTTTCTTT.

The chain has TRBV5-1 and TRBJ1-4; D is perhaps TRBD1 (6 bases). Germline values: CDR1 SGHRS, CDR2 YFSETQ. V dropped 1 base and J dropped 8 bases, with 18 bases sitting between them. The CDR3 extends over 16 amino acids. The CDR3 reads CASSLQPGGLGEKLFF. CDR3 nucleotide sequence: TGCGCCAGCAGCTTGCAACCCGGGGGGCTTGGGGAAAAACTGTTTTTT.

This clone showed up just once. The V call is TRBV19, the J call TRBJ1-1, with D unclear. Germline CDR1 reads LNHDA; CDR2 reads SQIVND (reference sequence). V was trimmed by 6 bases and J by 1 base, leaving 6 bases between them. The CDR3 has 12 residues. CDR3 sequence reads: CASRTGNTEAFF. The CDR3 DNA reads as TGTGCCAGTAGGACGGGGAACACTGAAGCTTTCTTT.

The V call is TRBV19, the J call TRBJ1-6, with D maybe TRBD1 (6 bases). Looked up from germline, CDR1 is LNHDA and CDR2 is SQIVND (reference sequence). The V end lost 1 base, the J end lost 7 bases, and 17 bases lay between the germline ends. The CDR3 runs 17 residues. The CDR3, as DNA: TGTGCCAGTAGTATAGCCCCTCTTCAGGGGATAAATTCACCCCTCCACTTT. Translating it yields CASSIAPLQGINSPLHF. The full variable domain, with the rest looked up from reference TRBV19 and TRBJ1-6, is DGGITQSPKYLFRKEGQNVTLSCEQNLNHDAMYWYRQDPGQGLRLIYYSQIVNDFQKGDIAEGYSVSREKKESFPLTVTSAQKNPTAFYLCASSIAPLQGINSPLHFGNGTRLTVT.

In this sample, this clone turned up once. This rearrangement joins TRBV6-5 to TRBJ1-1; 8 nucleotides match TRBD1. The germline CDR1 and CDR2 sequences are MNHEY and SVGAGI. Trimming at V came to 5 bases and at J to 9 bases, leaving 5 bases not matched to a gene. The CDR3 contains 12 residues. This CDR3 reads CASSLGQGKAFF. The CDR3 coding sequence is TGTGCCAGCAGTCTCGGACAGGGAAAAGCTTTCTTT.

The chain joins TRBV7-9 to TRBJ1-1, with no clear D. Trimming removed 5 bases from V and 2 bases from J, with 9 bases in between. This CDR3 is built from 13 residues. The germline gives CDR1 SEHNR, CDR2 FQNEAQ (reference sequence). For the CDR3, the DNA is TGTGCCAGCAGCCGATTGACTAACACTGAAGCTTTCTTT. It yields the protein CASSRLTNTEAFF.

The genes are TRBV2 and TRBJ1-2; TRBD1 aligns across 7 bases. Per germline, CDR1 SNHLY and CDR2 FYNNEI. The V segment lost 0 bases and the J segment 2 bases; nucleotides outside the gene matches: 3. The CDR3 consists of 15 residues. CDR3 amino acids: CASSEALQGNYGYTF. The CDR3 nucleotides are TGTGCCAGCAGTGAAGCCCTACAGGGGAACTATGGCTACACCTTC.

The V call is TRBV13, the J call TRBJ1-1; TRBD1 matches at 10 bases. Germline CDR1 is PRHDT and CDR2 is FYEKMQ (reference sequence). This CDR3 has 15 amino acids. V lost 7 bases, J lost 4 bases, and 9 bases stayed unmatched. The CDR3 sequence is CASIENRDRGTEAFF. For the CDR3, the DNA is TGTGCCAGCATCGAAAACCGGGACAGGGGCACTGAAGCTTTCTTT.

The chain joins TRBV14 to TRBJ1-1; 7 positions agree with TRBD1. The junction had 6 bases not matched to a gene; V was cut back by 2 bases and J by 0 bases. This CDR3 has 16 residues. In germline, CDR1 is SGHDN, CDR2 FVKESK. For the CDR3, the DNA is TGTGCCAGCAGCCAATCGACAGGGCGGATGAACACTGAAGCTTTCTTT. Translation gives CASSQSTGRMNTEAFF.

The V gene is TRBV2, the J gene TRBJ1-1; 10 nucleotides align to TRBD1. Germline V gene lookup returns CDR1 SNHLY and CDR2 FYNNEI. CDR3 length equals 14 residues. J gave up 4 bases and V 4 bases, and 3 bases lay outside the gene matches. DNA for the CDR3: TGTGCCAGCAGTGCGAGGACAGGGGGCACTGAAGCTTTCTTT. It is translated as CASSARTGGTEAFF.

J is TRBJ1-5 and V is TRBV7-2; 8 nucleotides line up with TRBD1. The germline CDR1 and CDR2 sequences are SGHTA and FQGNSA. V was clipped by 5 bases and J by 7 bases; unmatched bases: 10. The length of the CDR3 is 15 residues. In DNA, the CDR3 is TGTGCCAGCAGCGGCAACGGACAGGGTTGGCAGCCCCAGCATTTT. Its translation: CASSGNGQGWQPQHF.

This clone was found a few times. This chain links TRBV18 with TRBJ1-2; D may be TRBD1 (6 bases). The V gene's germline CDR1 is KGHSH and CDR2 LQKENI. The V end lost 6 bases, the J end lost 4 bases, and 15 bases lay between the germline ends. This CDR3 region has 14 residues. This CDR3 is CASSPGVGAYGYTF. CDR3 DNA: TGTGCCAGCTCTCCAGGAGTGGGGGCCTATGGCTACACCTTC.

The V gene is TRBV7-9, the J gene TRBJ2-1; maybe TRBD2 (5 bases). The CDR3 contains 15 residues. The germline V gene has CDR1 SEHNR and CDR2 FQNEAQ (reference sequence). V lost 7 bases and J 6 bases, leaving 19 bases between the germline ends. CDR3 protein: CASNLGWRVINEQFF. The CDR3 nucleotides are TGTGCCAGCAATCTAGGGTGGCGGGTCATCAATGAGCAGTTCTTC.

The chain carries TRBV4-1 and TRBJ1-4, with 9 bases lining up with TRBD1. The CDR3 spans 15 residues. CDR1 is MGHRA, CDR2 YSYEKL, per germline. J gave up 4 bases and V 6 bases, and 6 bases lay outside the gene matches. The CDR3 DNA is TGCGCCAGCAGTTTTACAGGGGGCAGTAATGAAAAACTGTTTTTT. It encodes CASSFTGGSNEKLFF.

The CDR3 sequence: CASSLQGSDNSPLHF. CDR3 nucleotides: TGTGCCAGCTCACTACAGGGGAGCGATAATTCACCCCTCCACTTT. J is TRBJ1-6 and V is TRBV18, with 7 positions matching TRBD1. This CDR3 region has 15 residues. The V gene's germline CDR1 is KGHSH and CDR2 LQKENI. The ends lost 4 bases at V and 5 bases at J; junction bases unmatched: 5.